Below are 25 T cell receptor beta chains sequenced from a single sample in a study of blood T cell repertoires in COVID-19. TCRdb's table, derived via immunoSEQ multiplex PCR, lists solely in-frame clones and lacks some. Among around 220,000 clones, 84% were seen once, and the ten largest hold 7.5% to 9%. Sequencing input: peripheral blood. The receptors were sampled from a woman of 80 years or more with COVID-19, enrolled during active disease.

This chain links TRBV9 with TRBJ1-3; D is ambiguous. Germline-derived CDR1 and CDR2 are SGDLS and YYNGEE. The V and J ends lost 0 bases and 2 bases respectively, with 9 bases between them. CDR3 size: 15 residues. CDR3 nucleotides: TGTGCCAGCAGCGTAGATTGGGGAGCTGGAAACACCATATATTTT. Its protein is CASSVDWGAGNTIYF.

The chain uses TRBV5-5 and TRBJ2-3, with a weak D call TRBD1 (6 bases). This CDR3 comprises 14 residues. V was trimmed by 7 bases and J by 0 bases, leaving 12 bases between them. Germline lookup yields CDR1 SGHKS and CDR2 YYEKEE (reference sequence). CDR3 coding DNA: TGTGCCAGCGGCTCAGGGGATAGCACAGATACGCAGTATTTT. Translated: CASGSGDSTDTQYF.

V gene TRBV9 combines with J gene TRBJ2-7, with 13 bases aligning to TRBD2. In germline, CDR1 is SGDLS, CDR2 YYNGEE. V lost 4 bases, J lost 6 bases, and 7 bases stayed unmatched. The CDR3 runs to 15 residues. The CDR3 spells CASSPGLAGVGEQYF. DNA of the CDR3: TGTGCCAGCAGCCCTGGACTAGCGGGGGTAGGCGAGCAGTACTTC.

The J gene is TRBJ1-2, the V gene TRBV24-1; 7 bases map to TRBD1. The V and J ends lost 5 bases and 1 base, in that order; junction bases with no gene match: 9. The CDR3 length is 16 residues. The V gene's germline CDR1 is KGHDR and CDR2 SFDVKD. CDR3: CATSGHRGQDNYGYTF. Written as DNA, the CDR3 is TGTGCCACCAGTGGTCACAGAGGACAGGATAACTATGGCTACACCTTC.

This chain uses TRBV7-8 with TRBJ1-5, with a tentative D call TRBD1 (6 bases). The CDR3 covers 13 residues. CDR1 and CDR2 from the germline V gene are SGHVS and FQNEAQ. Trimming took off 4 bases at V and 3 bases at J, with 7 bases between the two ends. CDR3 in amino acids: CASSYRDNQPQHF. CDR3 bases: TGTGCCAGCAGCTACAGGGACAATCAGCCCCAGCATTTT.

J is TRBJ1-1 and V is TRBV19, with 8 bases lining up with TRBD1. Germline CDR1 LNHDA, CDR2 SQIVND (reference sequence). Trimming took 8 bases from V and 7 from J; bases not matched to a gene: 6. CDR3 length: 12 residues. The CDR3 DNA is TGTGCCAGTGCAGGGGGCATGGGTGAAGCTTTCTTT. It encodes CASAGGMGEAFF.

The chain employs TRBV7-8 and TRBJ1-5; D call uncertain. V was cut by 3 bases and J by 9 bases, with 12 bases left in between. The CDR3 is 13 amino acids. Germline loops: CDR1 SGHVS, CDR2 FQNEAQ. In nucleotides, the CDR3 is TGTGCCAGCAGCTTTGGCAATTCAGGGCCCCAGCATTTT. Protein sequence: CASSFGNSGPQHF.

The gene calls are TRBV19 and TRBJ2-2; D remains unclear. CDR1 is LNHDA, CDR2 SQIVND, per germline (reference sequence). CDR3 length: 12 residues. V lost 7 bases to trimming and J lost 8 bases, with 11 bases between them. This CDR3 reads CASIRGWGELFF. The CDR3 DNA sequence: TGTGCCAGTATCCGCGGTTGGGGGGAGCTGTTTTTT. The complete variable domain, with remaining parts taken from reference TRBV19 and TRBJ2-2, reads DGGITQSPKYLFRKEGQNVTLSCEQNLNHDAMYWYRQDPGQGLRLIYYSQIVNDFQKGDIAEGYSVSREKKESFPLTVTSAQKNPTAFYLCASIRGWGELFFGEGSRLTVL.

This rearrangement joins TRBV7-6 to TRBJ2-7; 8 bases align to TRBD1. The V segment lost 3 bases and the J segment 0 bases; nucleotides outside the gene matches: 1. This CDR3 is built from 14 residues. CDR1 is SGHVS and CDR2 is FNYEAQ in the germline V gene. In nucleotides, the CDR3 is TGTGCCAGCAGCTTCGGGACAGGCTCCTACGAGCAGTACTTC. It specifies CASSFGTGSYEQYF.

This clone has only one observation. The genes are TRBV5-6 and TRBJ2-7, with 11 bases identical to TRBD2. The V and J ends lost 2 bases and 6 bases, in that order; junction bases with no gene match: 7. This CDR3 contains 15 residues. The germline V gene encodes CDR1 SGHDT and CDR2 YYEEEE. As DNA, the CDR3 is TGTGCCAGCAGCTTTGTAGCGGGGGGGCCGGGCGAGCAGTACTTC. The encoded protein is CASSFVAGGPGEQYF.

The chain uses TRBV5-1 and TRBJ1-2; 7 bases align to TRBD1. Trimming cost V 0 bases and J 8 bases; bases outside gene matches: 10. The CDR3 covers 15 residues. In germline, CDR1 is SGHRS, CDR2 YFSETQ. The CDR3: CASSLELEGARGYTF. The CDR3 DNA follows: TGCGCCAGCAGCTTGGAATTGGAGGGGGCGCGCGGCTACACCTTC.

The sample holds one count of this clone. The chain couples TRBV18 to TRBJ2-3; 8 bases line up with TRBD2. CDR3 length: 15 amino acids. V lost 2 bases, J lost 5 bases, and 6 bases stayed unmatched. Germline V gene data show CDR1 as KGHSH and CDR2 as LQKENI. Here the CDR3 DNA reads TGTGCCAGCTCACCAACAGCGGGAGCTGGAGATACGCAGTATTTT. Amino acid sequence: CASSPTAGAGDTQYF.

The CDR3 sequence: CASSSVAGEGYTF. As DNA, the CDR3 is TGTGCCAGCAGTTCTGTGGCAGGGGAAGGCTACACCTTC. This chain joins TRBV6-5 and TRBJ1-2, with D maybe TRBD1 (6 bases). CDR3 length: 13 residues. The germline gives CDR1 MNHEY, CDR2 SVGAGI. Trimming stripped 4 bases from V and 8 bases from J, with 14 bases between.

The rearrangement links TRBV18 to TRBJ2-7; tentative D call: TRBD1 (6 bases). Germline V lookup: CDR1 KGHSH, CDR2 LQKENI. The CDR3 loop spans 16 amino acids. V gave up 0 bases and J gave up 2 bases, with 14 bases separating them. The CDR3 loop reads CASSPPGAVRAYEQYF. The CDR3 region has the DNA TGTGCCAGCTCACCACCGGGGGCAGTTCGGGCCTACGAGCAGTACTTC.

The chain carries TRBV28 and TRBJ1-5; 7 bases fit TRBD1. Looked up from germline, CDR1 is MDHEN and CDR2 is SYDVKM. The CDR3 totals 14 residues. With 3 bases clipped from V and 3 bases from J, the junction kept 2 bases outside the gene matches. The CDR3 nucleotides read TGTGCCAGCAGTTTGGGACAGATCAATCAGCCCCAGCATTTT. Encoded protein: CASSLGQINQPQHF.

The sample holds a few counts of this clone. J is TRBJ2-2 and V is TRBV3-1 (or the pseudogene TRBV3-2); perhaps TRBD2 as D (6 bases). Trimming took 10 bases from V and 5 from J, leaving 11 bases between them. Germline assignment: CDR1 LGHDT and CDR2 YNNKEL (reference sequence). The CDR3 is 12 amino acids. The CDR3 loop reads CATRRVTGELFF. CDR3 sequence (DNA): TGTGCCACAAGGAGGGTTACCGGGGAGCTGTTTTTT.

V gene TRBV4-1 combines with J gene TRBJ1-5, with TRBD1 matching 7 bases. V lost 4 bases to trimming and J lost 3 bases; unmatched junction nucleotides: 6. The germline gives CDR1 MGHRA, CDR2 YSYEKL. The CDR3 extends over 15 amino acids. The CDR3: CASSPTGQNNQPQHF. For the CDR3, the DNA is TGCGCCAGCAGCCCCACGGGACAGAACAATCAGCCCCAGCATTTT.

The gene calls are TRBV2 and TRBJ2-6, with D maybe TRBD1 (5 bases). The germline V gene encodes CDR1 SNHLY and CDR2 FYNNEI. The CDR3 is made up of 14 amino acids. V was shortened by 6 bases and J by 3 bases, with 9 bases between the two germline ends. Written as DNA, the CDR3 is TGTGCCAGCAGGCTAAGGGGTGGGGCCAACGTCCTGACTTTC. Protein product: CASRLRGGANVLTF.

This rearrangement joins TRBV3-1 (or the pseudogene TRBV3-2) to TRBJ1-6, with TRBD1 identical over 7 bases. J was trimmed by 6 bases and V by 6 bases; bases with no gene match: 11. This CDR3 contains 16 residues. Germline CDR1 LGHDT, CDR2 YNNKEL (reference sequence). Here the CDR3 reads CASSPYPGQTNSPLHF. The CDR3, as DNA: TGTGCCAGCAGTCCCTACCCGGGACAGACTAATTCACCCCTCCACTTT.

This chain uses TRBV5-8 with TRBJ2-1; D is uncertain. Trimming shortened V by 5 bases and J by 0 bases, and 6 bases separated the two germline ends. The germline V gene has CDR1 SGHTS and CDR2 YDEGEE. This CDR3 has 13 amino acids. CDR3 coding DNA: TGTGCCAGCAGGCTGAGCTCCTACAATGAGCAGTTCTTC. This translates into CASRLSSYNEQFF.

The CDR3 region is CASSLKLETEAFF. CDR3 DNA: TGCGCCAGCAGCTTAAAATTGGAGACTGAAGCTTTCTTT. The chain employs TRBV5-1 and TRBJ1-1; D ambiguous. The CDR3 covers 13 residues. Trimming removed 2 bases at V and 5 bases at J, with 10 bases between. Germline-derived CDR1 and CDR2 are SGHRS and YFSETQ.

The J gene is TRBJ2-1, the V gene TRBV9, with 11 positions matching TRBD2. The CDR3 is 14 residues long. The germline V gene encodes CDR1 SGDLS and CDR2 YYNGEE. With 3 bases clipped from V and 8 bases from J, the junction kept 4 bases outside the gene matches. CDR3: CASSDTSGGYEQFF. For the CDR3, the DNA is TGTGCCAGCAGCGACACTAGCGGGGGCTATGAGCAGTTCTTC. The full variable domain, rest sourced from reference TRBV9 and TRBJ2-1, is DSGVTQTPKHLITATGQRVTLRCSPRSGDLSVYWYQQSLDQGLQFLIQYYNGEERAKGNILERFSAQQFPDLHSELNLSSLELGDSALYFCASSDTSGGYEQFFGPGTRLTVL.

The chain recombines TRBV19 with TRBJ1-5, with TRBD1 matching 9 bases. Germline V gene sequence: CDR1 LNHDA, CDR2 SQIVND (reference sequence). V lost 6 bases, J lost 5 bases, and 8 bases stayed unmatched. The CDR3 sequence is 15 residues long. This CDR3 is CASRPKDRGHQPQHF. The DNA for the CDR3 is TGTGCCAGTAGACCTAAGGACAGGGGACATCAGCCCCAGCATTTT.

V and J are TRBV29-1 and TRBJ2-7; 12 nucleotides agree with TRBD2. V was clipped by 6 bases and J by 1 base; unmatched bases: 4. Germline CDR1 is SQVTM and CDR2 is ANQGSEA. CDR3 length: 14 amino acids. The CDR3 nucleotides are TGCAGCGTGGGGACTAGCGGGCGATCCTACGAGCAGTACTTC. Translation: CSVGTSGRSYEQYF.

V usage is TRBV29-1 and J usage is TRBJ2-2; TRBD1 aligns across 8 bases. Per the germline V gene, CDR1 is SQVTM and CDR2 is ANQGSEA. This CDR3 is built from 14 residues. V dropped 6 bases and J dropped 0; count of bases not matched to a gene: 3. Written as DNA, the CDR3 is TGCAGCGTAGAACAGGGGGCGAACACCGGGGAGCTGTTTTTT. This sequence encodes CSVEQGANTGELFF.